This TCR beta chain was found in a study of read filtering for tumor transcriptome and immune sequencing. Whole-study context: R-ISS stage counts were about 8 for I, roughly 16 for II, 6 or 7 for III. TCR-mapped reads were about 4 to 11 million with IR-seq versus roughly 80 to 1273 with RNA-seq.

The V segment lost 5 bases and the J segment 6 bases; nucleotides outside the gene matches: 9. This CDR3 comprises 15 residues. This clonotype was observed a handful of times. Molecular barcoded adaptors covering alpha/delta and beta/gamma chains were used on approximately 400 ng RNA. TCRdb analysed the reads with MiXCR anew, one entry per CDR3 protein. The data show more than 70,000 distinct CDR3 sequences, 20% to 25% seen once. Bone marrow was sampled from every patient at the time of active disease. Sequenced sample: a population of CD138-negative cells sorted from bone marrow. The receptor comes from a donor over 35 with multiple myeloma. The chain has TRBV12-3 or TRBV12-4 and TRBJ1-5, with TRBD1 identical over 8 bases. The CDR3 reads CASSPRQGFGQPQHF. DNA for the CDR3: TGTGCCAGCAGTCCACGACAGGGGTTTGGTCAGCCCCAGCATTTT.